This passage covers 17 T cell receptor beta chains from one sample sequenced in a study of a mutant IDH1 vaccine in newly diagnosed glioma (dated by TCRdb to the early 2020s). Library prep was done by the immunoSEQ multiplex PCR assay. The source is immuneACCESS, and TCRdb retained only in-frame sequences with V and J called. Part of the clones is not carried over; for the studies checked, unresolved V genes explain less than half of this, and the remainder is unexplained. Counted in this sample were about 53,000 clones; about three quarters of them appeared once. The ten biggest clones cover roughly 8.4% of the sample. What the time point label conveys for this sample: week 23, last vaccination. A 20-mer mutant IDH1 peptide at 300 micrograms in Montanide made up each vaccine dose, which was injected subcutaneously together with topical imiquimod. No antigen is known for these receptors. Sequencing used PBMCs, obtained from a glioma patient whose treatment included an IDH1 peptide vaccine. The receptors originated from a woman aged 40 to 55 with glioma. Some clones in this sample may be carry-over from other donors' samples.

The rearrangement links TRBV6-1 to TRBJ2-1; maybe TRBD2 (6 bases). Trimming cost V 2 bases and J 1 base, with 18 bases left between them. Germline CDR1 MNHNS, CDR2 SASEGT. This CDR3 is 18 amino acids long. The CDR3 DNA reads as TGTGCCAGCAGTGAATCGGCGGGGCGTCGGGGGTCCTACAATGAGCAGTTCTTC. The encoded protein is CASSESAGRRGSYNEQFF.

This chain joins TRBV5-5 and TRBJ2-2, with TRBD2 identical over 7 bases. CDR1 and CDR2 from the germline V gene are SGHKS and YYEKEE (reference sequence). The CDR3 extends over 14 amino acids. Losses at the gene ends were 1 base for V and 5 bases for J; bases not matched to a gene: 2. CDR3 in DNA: TGTGCCAGCAGCTTGAAAGCGGGGACCGGGGAGCTGTTTTTT. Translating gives CASSLKAGTGELFF.

CDR3 sequence (DNA): TGCGCCAGCAGCGACCCCTTCCGGGACAGTAATGAAAAACTGTTTTTT. This codes for CASSDPFRDSNEKLFF. The V call is TRBV4-1, the J call TRBJ1-4; TRBD1 matches 7 bases. This CDR3 has 16 amino acids. V lost 5 bases to trimming and J lost 4 bases; unmatched junction nucleotides: 10. Germline-derived CDR1 and CDR2 are MGHRA and YSYEKL.

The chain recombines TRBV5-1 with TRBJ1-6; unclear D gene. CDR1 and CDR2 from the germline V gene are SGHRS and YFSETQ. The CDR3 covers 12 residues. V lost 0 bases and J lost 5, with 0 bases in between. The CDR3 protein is CASSLDNSPLHF. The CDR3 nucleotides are TGCGCCAGCAGCTTGGATAATTCACCCCTCCACTTT.

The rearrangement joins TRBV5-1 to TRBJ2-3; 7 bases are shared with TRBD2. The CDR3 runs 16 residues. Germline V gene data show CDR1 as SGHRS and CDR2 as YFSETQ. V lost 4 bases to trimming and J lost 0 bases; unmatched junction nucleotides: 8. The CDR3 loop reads CASSPLRAGSTDTQYF. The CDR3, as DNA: TGCGCCAGCAGCCCTCTTCGAGCGGGAAGCACAGATACGCAGTATTTT.

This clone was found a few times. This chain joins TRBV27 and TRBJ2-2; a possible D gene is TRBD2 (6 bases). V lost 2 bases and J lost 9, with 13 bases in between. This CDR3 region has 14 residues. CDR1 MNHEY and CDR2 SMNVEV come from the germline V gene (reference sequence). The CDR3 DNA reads TGTGCCAGCAGTTTAGGGCAGGGAGGTAGGGAGCTGTTTTTT. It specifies CASSLGQGGRELFF.

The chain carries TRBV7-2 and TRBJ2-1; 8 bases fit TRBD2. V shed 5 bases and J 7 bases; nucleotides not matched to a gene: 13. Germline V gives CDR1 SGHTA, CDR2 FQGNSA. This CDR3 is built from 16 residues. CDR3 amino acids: CASSTQTSGGGNEQFF. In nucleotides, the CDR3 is TGTGCCAGCAGCACCCAAACTAGCGGTGGAGGGAATGAGCAGTTCTTC.

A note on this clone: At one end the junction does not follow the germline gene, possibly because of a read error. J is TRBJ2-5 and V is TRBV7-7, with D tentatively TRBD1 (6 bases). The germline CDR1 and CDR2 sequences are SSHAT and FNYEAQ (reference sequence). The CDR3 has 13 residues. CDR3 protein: CASSPTGLETQYF. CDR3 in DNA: TGTGCTAGCAGCCCGACAGGTCTTGAGACCCAGTACTTC. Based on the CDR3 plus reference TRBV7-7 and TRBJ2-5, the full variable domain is GAGVSQSPRYKVTKRGQDVTLRCDPISSHATLYWYQQALGQGPEFLTYFNYEAQPDKSGLPSDRFSAERPEGSISTLTIQRTEQRDSAMYRCASSPTGLETQYFGPGTRLLVL.

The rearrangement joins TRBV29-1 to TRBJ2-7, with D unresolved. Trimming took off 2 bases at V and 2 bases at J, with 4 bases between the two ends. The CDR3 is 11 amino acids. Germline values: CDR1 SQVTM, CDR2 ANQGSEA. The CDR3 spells CSVEQTYEQYF. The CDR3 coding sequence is TGCAGCGTTGAACAAACCTACGAGCAGTACTTC.

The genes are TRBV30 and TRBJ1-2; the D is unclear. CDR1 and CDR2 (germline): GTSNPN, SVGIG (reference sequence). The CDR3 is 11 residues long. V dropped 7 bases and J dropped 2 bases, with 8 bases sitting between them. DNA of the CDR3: TGTGCCTCAACGGACAACTATGGCTACACCTTC. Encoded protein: CASTDNYGYTF.

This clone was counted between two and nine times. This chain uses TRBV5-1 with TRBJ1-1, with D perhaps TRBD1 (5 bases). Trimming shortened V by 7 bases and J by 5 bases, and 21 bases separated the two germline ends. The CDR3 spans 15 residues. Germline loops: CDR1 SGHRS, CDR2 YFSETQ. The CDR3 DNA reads TGCGCCAGCGGGGCAATCCGGGGGATGGGGACTGAAGCTTTCTTT. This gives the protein CASGAIRGMGTEAFF.

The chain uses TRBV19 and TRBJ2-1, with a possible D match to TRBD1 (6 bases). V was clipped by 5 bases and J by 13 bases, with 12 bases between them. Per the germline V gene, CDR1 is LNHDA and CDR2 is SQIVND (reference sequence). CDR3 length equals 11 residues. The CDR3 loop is CASSGRGEQFF. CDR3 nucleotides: TGTGCCAGTAGTGGCAGGGGTGAACAGTTCTTC.

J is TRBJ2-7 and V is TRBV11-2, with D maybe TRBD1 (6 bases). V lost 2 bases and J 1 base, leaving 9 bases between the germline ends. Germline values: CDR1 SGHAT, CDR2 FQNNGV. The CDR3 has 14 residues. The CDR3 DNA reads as TGTGCCAGCAGCTTAAACAGGGCTTCCTACGAGCAGTACTTC. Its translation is CASSLNRASYEQYF.

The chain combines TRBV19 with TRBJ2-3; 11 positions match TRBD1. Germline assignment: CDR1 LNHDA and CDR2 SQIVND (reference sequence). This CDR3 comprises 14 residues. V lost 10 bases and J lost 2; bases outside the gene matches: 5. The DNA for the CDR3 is TGTGCCACTGGACAGGGGGCTCTCACAGATACGCAGTATTTT. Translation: CATGQGALTDTQYF.

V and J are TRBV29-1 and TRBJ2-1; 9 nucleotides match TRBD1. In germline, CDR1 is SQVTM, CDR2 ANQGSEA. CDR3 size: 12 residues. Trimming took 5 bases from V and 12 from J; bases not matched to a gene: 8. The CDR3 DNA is TGCAGCGTTTCACAGGGGGCTCTTGGGCAGTTCTTC. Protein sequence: CSVSQGALGQFF.

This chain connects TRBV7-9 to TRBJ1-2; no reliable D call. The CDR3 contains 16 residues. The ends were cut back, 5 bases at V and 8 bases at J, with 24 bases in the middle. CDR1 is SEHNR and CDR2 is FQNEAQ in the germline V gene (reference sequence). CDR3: CASSPLNSARPWGYTF. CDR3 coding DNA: TGTGCCAGCAGCCCCCTTAACTCCGCTCGGCCCTGGGGCTACACCTTC.

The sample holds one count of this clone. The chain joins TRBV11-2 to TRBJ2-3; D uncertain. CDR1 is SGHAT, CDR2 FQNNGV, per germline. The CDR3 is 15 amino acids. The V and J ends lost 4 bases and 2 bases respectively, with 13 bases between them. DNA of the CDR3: TGTGCCAGCAGCTCAGACTTAAGAAACACAGATACGCAGTATTTT. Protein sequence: CASSSDLRNTDTQYF.